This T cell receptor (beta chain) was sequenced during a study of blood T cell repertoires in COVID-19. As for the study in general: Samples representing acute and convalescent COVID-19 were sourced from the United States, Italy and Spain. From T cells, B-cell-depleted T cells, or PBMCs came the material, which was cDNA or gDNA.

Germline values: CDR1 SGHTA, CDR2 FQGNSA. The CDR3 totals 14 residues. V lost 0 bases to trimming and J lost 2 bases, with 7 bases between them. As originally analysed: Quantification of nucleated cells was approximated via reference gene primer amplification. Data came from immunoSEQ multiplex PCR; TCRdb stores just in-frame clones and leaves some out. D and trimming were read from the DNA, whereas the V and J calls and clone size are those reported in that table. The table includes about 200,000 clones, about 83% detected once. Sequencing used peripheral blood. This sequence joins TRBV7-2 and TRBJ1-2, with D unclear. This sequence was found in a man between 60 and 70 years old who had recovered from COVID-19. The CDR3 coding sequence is TGTGCCAGCAGCTTAGCGGTAGAGAACTATGGCTACACCTTC. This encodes CASSLAVENYGYTF.